Listed below are T cell receptor beta chains from one sample, sequenced in a study of T cells in Graves' hyperthyroidism and ophthalmopathy. TCRdb re-called the multiplex PCR reads with MiXCR, one entry per CDR3 protein. This table holds hundreds of thousands of distinct CDR3 sequences, 15% to 20% found once. Sequencing input: blood. Receptors were obtained from a man in his forties with Graves' ophthalmopathy. Both conserved end residues are part of each CDR3. Fields, in order: J gene, clone size, CDR3 length, V gene, D gene, CDR3 protein, CDR3 DNA. The D gene is left open where the match is weak. The listing skips clone size in some rows; elsewhere it reads once, few, many or a size class.

TRBJ1-1	.	16	TRBV11-2	TRBD1	CASTPDRRRGDTEAFF	TGTGCCAGCACCCCGGACAGGAGGCGGGGGGACACTGAAGCTTTCTTT
TRBJ2-1	.	15	TRBV5-4	TRBD1	CASSATGGGYNEQFF	TGTGCCAGCAGCGCCACAGGGGGAGGCTACAATGAGCAGTTCTTC
TRBJ2-1	.	15	TRBV5-1	TRBD2	CASRWSGSHYNEQFF	TGCGCCAGCAGATGGAGCGGGAGCCACTACAATGAGCAGTTCTTC
TRBJ1-1	many	14	TRBV20-1	.	CSAPTRRANTEAFF	TGCAGTGCTCCAACCCGGCGGGCGAACACTGAAGCTTTCTTT
TRBJ2-1	many	14	TRBV27	.	CASKGGASYNEQFF	TGTGCCAGCAAGGGGGGAGCCTCCTACAATGAGCAGTTCTTC
TRBJ2-7	few	13	TRBV9	TRBD1	CASSVGGQGEQYF	TGTGCCAGCAGCGTAGGGGGACAGGGGGAGCAGTACTTC
TRBJ2-7	.	13	TRBV2	.	CASSPQTSFEQYF	TGCGCCAGCAGCCCCCAAACTAGTTTTGAGCAGTACTTC
TRBJ1-5	few	15	TRBV28	.	CASKAGIVNNQPQHF	TGTGCCAGCAAGGCCGGCATCGTTAACAATCAGCCCCAGCATTTT
TRBJ2-5	many	13	TRBV2	.	CASSEAPLETQYF	TGTGCCAGCAGTGAAGCGCCGCTGGAGACCCAGTACTTC
TRBJ2-1	.	15	TRBV30	TRBD1	CAWRGGTGVWGEQFF	TGTGCCTGGAGGGGGGGGACAGGGGTCTGGGGTGAGCAGTTCTTC
TRBJ2-1	.	15	TRBV6-1	.	CASSTLGGGKNEQFF	TGTGCCAGCAGCACCCTAGGGGGAGGAAAGAATGAGCAGTTCTTC
TRBJ1-6	.	16	TRBV24-1	.	CATSVQDSAGNSPLHF	TGTGCCACCAGTGTCCAGGATAGCGCTGGTAATTCACCCCTCCACTTT
TRBJ2-3	many	16	TRBV3-1	.	CASSQRTRDRTDTQYF	TGTGCCAGCAGCCAGAGGACGCGGGACAGAACAGATACGCAGTATTTT
TRBJ2-2	.	14	TRBV4-1	.	CASSHVEVTGELFF	TGCGCCAGCAGCCACGTCGAGGTCACCGGGGAGCTGTTTTTT
TRBJ2-1	.	14	TRBV6-2/TRBV6-3	.	CASSYTPGTNEQFF	TGTGCCAGCAGTTACACACCCGGTACAAATGAGCAGTTCTTC
TRBJ2-5	few	17	TRBV10-3	TRBD2	CAISDLAGGGIQETQYF	TGTGCCATCAGTGATTTAGCGGGGGGCGGGATCCAAGAGACCCAGTACTTC
TRBJ1-1	.	13	TRBV7-2	.	CAGSLKVNTEAFF	TGTGCCGGCAGCTTAAAGGTGAACACTGAAGCTTTCTTT
TRBJ1-2	many	12	TRBV12-3/TRBV12-4	.	CASSLTRYGYTF	TGTGCCAGCAGTTTAACTCGCTATGGCTACACCTTC
TRBJ2-7	.	15	TRBV7-2	TRBD2	CASSSERGAAYEQYF	TGTGCCAGCAGCTCCGAGCGGGGTGCTGCCTACGAGCAGTACTTC
TRBJ2-7	.	13	TRBV6-2/TRBV6-3	TRBD2	CASSGTKTGEQYF	TGTGCCAGCAGCGGGACTAAGACGGGCGAGCAGTACTTC
TRBJ2-7	few	14	TRBV7-8	.	CASSLMAFSDEQYF	TGTGCCAGCAGCTTAATGGCTTTCTCGGACGAGCAGTACTTC
TRBJ2-7	.	13	TRBV6-2/TRBV6-3	.	CASSKGPLGEQYF	TGTGCCAGCAGTAAGGGACCCCTGGGCGAGCAGTACTTC
TRBJ2-6	.	14	TRBV27	.	CASRNRAGANVLTF	TGTGCCAGCAGAAACAGGGCTGGGGCCAACGTCCTGACTTTC
TRBJ2-4	.	12	TRBV20-1	.	CSARQGSNIQYF	TGCAGCGCCAGGCAGGGTTCAAACATTCAGTACTTC
TRBJ1-2	few	13	TRBV28	.	CASSGVRGYGYTF	TGTGCCAGCTCTGGGGTTCGGGGCTATGGCTACACCTTC
TRBJ1-4	.	14	TRBV6-1	.	CASSSGGAGEKLFF	TGTGCCAGCAGCTCGGGGGGGGCGGGTGAAAAACTGTTTTTT
TRBJ1-4	many	15	TRBV9	.	CASSVGIRDNEKLFF	TGTGCCAGCAGCGTAGGGATAAGGGATAATGAAAAACTGTTTTTT
TRBJ1-6	few	15	TRBV5-1	.	CASSLVTGNSSPLHF	TGCGCCAGCAGCTTGGTTACAGGGAATTCCTCACCCCTCCACTTT
TRBJ2-3	.	15	TRBV27	TRBD1	CASSLEGRGRDTQYF	TGTGCCAGCAGTTTAGAGGGCAGGGGGCGCGATACGCAGTATTTT
TRBJ2-1	.	13	TRBV29-1	.	CSVERQAYNEQFF	TGCAGCGTCGAGAGACAGGCCTACAATGAGCAGTTCTTC
TRBJ2-5	.	13	TRBV29-1	TRBD1	CSVPTGNLETQYF	TGCAGCGTTCCGACAGGGAATCTAGAGACCCAGTACTTC
TRBJ2-2	.	16	TRBV5-1	.	CASSLFRTTPTGELFF	TGCGCCAGCAGCTTGTTCCGGACTACTCCCACCGGGGAGCTGTTTTTT
TRBJ2-6	.	19	TRBV3-1	TRBD1	CASSLRTGGLLSGANVLTF	TGTGCCAGCAGCCTCCGGACAGGGGGCCTTCTCTCTGGGGCCAACGTCCTGACTTTC
TRBJ2-2	.	14	TRBV20-1	.	CSARDKVITGELFF	TGCAGTGCTAGAGATAAGGTCATTACCGGGGAGCTGTTTTTT
TRBJ2-7	few	15	TRBV27	.	CASSLSAGRLYEQYF	TGTGCCAGCAGTTTATCGGCGGGGCGGCTCTACGAGCAGTACTTC
TRBJ2-5	many	17	TRBV11-1	TRBD2	CASSPQGFLAAQETQYF	TGTGCCAGCAGCCCCCAGGGCTTCCTAGCGGCCCAAGAGACCCAGTACTTC
TRBJ2-1	.	16	TRBV10-3	TRBD2	CAISESMLAGGHEQFF	TGTGCCATCAGTGAGTCGATGTTAGCGGGAGGGCACGAGCAGTTCTTC
TRBJ2-1	.	19	TRBV28	TRBD2	CASSLFSSGNNLPYNEQFF	TGTGCCAGCAGTTTATTTTCTAGCGGGAACAACCTCCCCTACAATGAGCAGTTCTTC
TRBJ1-1	many	14	TRBV12-3/TRBV12-4	.	CASTTRGMNTEAFF	TGTGCCAGCACCACCCGGGGCATGAACACTGAAGCTTTCTTT
TRBJ2-7	few	14	TRBV20-1	TRBD2	CSATGPSGSYEQYF	TGCAGTGCTACAGGACCTAGCGGCTCCTACGAGCAGTACTTC
TRBJ2-1	many	16	TRBV6-1	.	CASSTRDTRSYNEQFF	TGTGCCAGCAGTACCCGGGACACCCGCTCCTACAATGAGCAGTTCTTC
TRBJ2-1	.	11	TRBV12-5	.	CASGPHNEQFF	TGTGCTAGTGGTCCCCATAATGAGCAGTTCTTC
TRBJ2-4	many	12	TRBV28	.	CASTSGKNIQYF	TGTGCCAGCACCTCAGGGAAAAACATTCAGTACTTC
TRBJ2-7	few	17	TRBV5-1	TRBD1	CASSFGRSGQRPYEQYF	TGCGCCAGCAGCTTTGGAAGATCGGGACAGCGACCCTACGAGCAGTACTTC
TRBJ2-7	many	15	TRBV11-1	TRBD2	CASSFRQLAGYEQYF	TGTGCCAGCAGCTTTCGTCAACTAGCGGGCTACGAGCAGTACTTC
TRBJ2-7	few	16	TRBV5-6	TRBD2	CASSLGVGAGKYEQYF	TGTGCCAGCAGCTTGGGAGTGGGAGCGGGAAAGTACGAGCAGTACTTC
TRBJ2-3	many	15	TRBV7-6	TRBD2	CASRPGASGTDTQYF	TGTGCCAGCAGGCCTGGAGCTAGCGGTACAGATACGCAGTATTTT
TRBJ2-7	many	15	TRBV7-2	TRBD2	CASSLTSGTPYEQYF	TGTGCCAGCAGCCTGACTAGCGGGACCCCCTACGAGCAGTACTTC
TRBJ2-5	many	13	TRBV12-3/TRBV12-4	TRBD2	CASGGLAEETQYF	TGTGCCAGCGGGGGACTAGCCGAAGAGACCCAGTACTTC
TRBJ1-4	few	11	TRBV3-1	.	CASSHGEKLFF	TGTGCCAGCAGCCATGGAGAAAAACTGTTTTTT
TRBJ1-4	few	17	TRBV4-3	.	CASSQDWGRRSEEKLFF	TGCGCCAGCAGCCAAGATTGGGGACGGAGGTCTGAGGAAAAACTGTTTTTT
TRBJ2-4	.	17	TRBV5-1	.	CARYRGGHIRAKNIQYF	TGCGCCAGGTACAGGGGGGGGCATATACGAGCCAAAAACATTCAGTACTTC
TRBJ2-3	few	13	TRBV9	.	CASSTRSSDTQYF	TGTGCCAGCAGCACACGGTCTTCAGATACGCAGTATTTT
TRBJ2-7	.	17	TRBV20-1	.	CSATGGRGSPLGYEQYF	TGCAGTGCTACCGGCGGCAGGGGTTCCCCGTTGGGGTACGAGCAGTACTTC
TRBJ1-5	.	16	TRBV7-2	TRBD1	CASSVDRGSSNQPQHF	TGTGCCAGCAGCGTCGACAGGGGCTCGAGCAATCAGCCCCAGCATTTT
TRBJ2-1	.	13	TRBV20-1	.	CSARDAAVSTTFF	TGCAGTGCTAGAGATGCAGCGGTGTCAACAACGTTCTTC
TRBJ2-7	.	14	TRBV28	TRBD1	CASSPWTGPLDSSF	TGTGCCAGCAGTCCCTGGACAGGACCGCTCGATTCGTCCTTC
TRBJ2-6	few	16	TRBV2	.	CASIPGPSSGANVLTF	TGTGCCAGCATTCCGGGACCTTCCTCTGGGGCCAACGTCCTGACTTTC
TRBJ2-3	.	18	TRBV2	TRBD2	CASTGGGLAALSTDTQYF	TGTGCCAGCACGGGCGGGGGACTAGCGGCCTTAAGCACAGATACGCAGTATTTT
TRBJ1-3	.	15	TRBV2	.	CASSADSARGNTIYF	TGTGCCAGCAGCGCCGACAGCGCCCGAGGAAACACCATATATTTT